This TCR beta chain was recovered during a study of control samples from healthy donors and cancer patients. The table came from immunoSEQ multiplex PCR; TCRdb's copy has only in-frame clones and leaves some out. The repertoire holds 10,000 to 15,000 clones, with 70% to 90% as singletons. Trimming cost V 4 bases and J 2 bases, with 13 bases left between them. In germline, CDR1 is SGHNT, CDR2 YYREEE (reference sequence). The CDR3 spans 14 residues. Material for sequencing was formalin-fixed, paraffin-embedded tissue. The receptor was isolated from a male donor with melanoma. The chain combines TRBV5-4 with TRBJ2-7; TRBD2 might be the D (5 bases). The CDR3 is CASSVGADPYEQYV. The CDR3 DNA reads as TGTGCCAGCAGCGTAGGAGCGGATCCCTACGAGCAGTACGTC.